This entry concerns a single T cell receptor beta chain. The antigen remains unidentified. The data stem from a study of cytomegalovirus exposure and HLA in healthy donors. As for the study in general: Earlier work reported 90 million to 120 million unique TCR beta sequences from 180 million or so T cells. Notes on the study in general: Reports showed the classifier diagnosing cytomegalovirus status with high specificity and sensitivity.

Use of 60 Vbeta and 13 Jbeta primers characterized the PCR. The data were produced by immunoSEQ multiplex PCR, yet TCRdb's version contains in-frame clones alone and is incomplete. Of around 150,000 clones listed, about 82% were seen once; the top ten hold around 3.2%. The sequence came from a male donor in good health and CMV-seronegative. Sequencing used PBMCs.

In DNA form, the CDR3 reads TGTGCCGGCTCCTCTGGGGCCAACGTCCTGACTTTC. Amino acid sequence: CAGSSGANVLTF. The chain joins TRBV7-6 to TRBJ2-6; D unclear. Trimming shortened V by 11 bases and J by 0 bases, and 5 bases separated the two germline ends. This CDR3 contains 12 residues. CDR1 SGHVS and CDR2 FNYEAQ come from the germline V gene. Complete variable domain (other parts from reference TRBV7-6 and TRBJ2-6): GAGVSQSPRYKVTKRGQDVALRCDPISGHVSLYWYRQALGQGPEFLTYFNYEAQQDKSGLPNDRFSAERPEGSISTLTIQRTEQRDSAMYRCAGSSGANVLTFGAGSRLTVL.